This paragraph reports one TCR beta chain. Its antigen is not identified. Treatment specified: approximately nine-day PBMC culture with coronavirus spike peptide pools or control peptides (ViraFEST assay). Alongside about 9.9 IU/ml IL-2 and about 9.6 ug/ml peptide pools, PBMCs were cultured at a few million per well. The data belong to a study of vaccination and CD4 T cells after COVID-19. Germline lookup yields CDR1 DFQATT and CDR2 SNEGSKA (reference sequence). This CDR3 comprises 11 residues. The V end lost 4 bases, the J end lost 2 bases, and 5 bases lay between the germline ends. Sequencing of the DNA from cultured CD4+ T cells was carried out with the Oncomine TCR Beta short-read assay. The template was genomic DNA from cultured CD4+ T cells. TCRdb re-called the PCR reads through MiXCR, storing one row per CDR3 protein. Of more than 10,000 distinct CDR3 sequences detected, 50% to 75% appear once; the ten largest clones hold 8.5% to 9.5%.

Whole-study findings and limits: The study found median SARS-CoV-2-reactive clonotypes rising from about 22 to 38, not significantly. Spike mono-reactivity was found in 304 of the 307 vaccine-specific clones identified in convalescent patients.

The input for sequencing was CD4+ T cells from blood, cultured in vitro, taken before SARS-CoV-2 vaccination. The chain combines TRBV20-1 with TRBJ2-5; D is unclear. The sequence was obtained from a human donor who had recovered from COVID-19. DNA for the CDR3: TGCAGTGCTACGGAACAAGAGACCCAGTACTTC. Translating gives CSATEQETQYF.